The clone carrying this TCR beta chain showed up just once. Its matching antigen is unknown. Germline CDR1 and CDR2: LNHDA and SQIVND (reference sequence). The CDR3 extends over 15 amino acids. V was trimmed by 5 bases and J by 0 bases, leaving 13 bases between them. This sample was included in a study of cytomegalovirus exposure and HLA in healthy donors. Study-level findings and limits: V- and J-gene trimming of TCR beta was linked (in a later analysis) to a missense DCLRE1C variant. Some TCR beta chains (roughly 160 of them) were listed as cytomegalovirus-associated. Reported performance of the classifier showed diagnosis of cytomegalovirus status with high specificity and sensitivity.

Sampled while nominally healthy, donors likely had unrecorded immune exposures. Primers included in the PCR were 60 Vbeta and 13 Jbeta primers. Assay: immunoSEQ multiplex PCR; the TCRdb copy retains only in-frame clones and omits some. The table records around 190,000 clones, roughly four fifths of them present only once. This chain uses TRBV19 with TRBJ1-1; no clear D. The source is a man aged 25 to 45 in good health and CMV-seronegative. The sequenced sample consisted of PBMCs. For the CDR3, the DNA is TGTGCCAGTAGTTCTTATAGACTCTTGAACACTGAAGCTTTCTTT. Its translation is CASSSYRLLNTEAFF.